This TCR beta chain was recovered during a study of radiotherapy plus CTLA-4 blockade in lung cancer. On the study more broadly: An objective response was seen in about a sixth of patients, and disease control in about 30%.

Whole-study results and caveats: It was early blood T cell clone dynamics, with interferon-beta, that reportedly best predicted response. Among blood TCR repertoires after radiotherapy plus ipilimumab, tumor-derived clones expanded.

Some clones are missing from TCRdb's copy, which holds only in-frame ones; the method was immunoSEQ multiplex PCR. This sample has tens of thousands of clones, with around 63% found just once. With ipilimumab providing CTLA-4 blockade, focal radiation was administered to patients who had chemo-refractory metastatic non-small-cell lung cancer. On this clone: Its specificity is not known.

The receptor was derived from a human donor with non-small cell lung cancer who had a partial response to radiotherapy plus ipilimumab. Specimen: peripheral blood, collected from a patient treated with radiotherapy plus ipilimumab.

In DNA, the CDR3 is TGTGCCAGCAGTTACGGGGACAGGGGGCCAGGCCAGCCCCAGCATTTT. Protein: CASSYGDRGPGQPQHF. This chain uses TRBV6-6 with TRBJ1-5; 12 bases map to TRBD1. CDR3 size: 16 residues. Germline V gene lookup returns CDR1 MNHNY and CDR2 SVGAGI (reference sequence). Trimming removed 2 bases from V and 7 bases from J; junction bases left unmatched: 6.